These 8 T cell receptor delta chains share one sample of origin, sequenced in a study of gamma-delta chains in newborns, infants, children. TCRdb re-identified clones in the reads via CATT. The table includes approximately 5,000 delta-chain clones, 4.5% to 5.5% detected once. Sequenced: blood. All receptors come from a child who was a newborn, infant or young child, either healthy, febrile or measles-vaccinated (not recorded which).

Details on this clone: A read error may be the cause here, since a much bigger clone is one base away. The V gene is TRDV2, the J gene TRDJ1; 7 nucleotides align to TRDD3. The germline CDR1 and CDR2 sequences are GEAIGNYY and EKD. The CDR3 covers 13 residues. Here the CDR3 DNA reads TGTGCCTGTGACACCTGGGGGACCGATAAACTCACCTTT. Encoded protein: CACDTWGTDKLTF.

The sample holds a few counts of this clone. This probably arose from a read error, given a far larger clone one base away. This chain links TRDV2 with TRDJ1, with 12 bases fitting TRDD3. CDR3 length: 15 residues. Germline CDR1 and CDR2: GEAIGNYY and EKD. Unmatched junction bases numbered 4, after V lost 0 bases and J lost 6 bases. The CDR3 spells CACDTVLGDTNKLIF. The CDR3 coding sequence is TGTGCCTGTGACACCGTACTGGGGGATACCAATAAACTCATCTTT.

This clone has only a few counts. The listed TCRdb protein conflicts with the DNA translation at residue 10, and the protein shown is translated directly from the DNA. The chain links TRDV2 to TRDJ1; D might be TRDD3 (6 bases). This CDR3 spans 18 amino acids. V lost 3 bases, J lost 0 bases, and 22 bases lay in between. The V gene's germline CDR1 is GEAIGNYY and CDR2 EKD. The CDR3 here is CACDPLGSTFVHTDKLIF. The DNA for the CDR3 is TGTGCCTGTGACCCCCTGGGGAGCACATTCGTCCACACCGATAAACTCATCTTT.

Regarding this clone: It may be a read error: a sequence one base away is much more abundant. This chain links TRDV1 with TRDJ1; 7 bases match TRDD3. TCRdb gives no J gene; it was assigned here by matching the DNA to germline. The CDR3 length is 19 residues. The ends lost 0 bases at V and 3 bases at J; junction bases unmatched: 16. Per the germline V gene, CDR1 is TSWWSYY and CDR2 is QGS. The CDR3 bases are TGTGCTCTTGGGGAACTATCCCACTGGCGGGATACCGTCCCCGATAAACTCATCTTT. Its translation: CALGELSHWRDTVPDKLIF.

This clone was counted a few times. A clone one base away is much larger, so this may be a read error. At the DNA level, this CDR3 is encoded by other sequences in the same sample as well. The V and J genes are TRDV2 and TRDJ1, with D perhaps being TRDD2 or TRDD3 (5 bases each). Germline values: CDR1 GEAIGNYY, CDR2 EKD. Trimming stripped 4 bases from V and 3 bases from J, with 29 bases between. CDR3 length: 19 amino acids. CDR3 nucleotide sequence: TGTGCCTGTGAGACGCTTCCCACGAAGGGGACCGAAGGTGCCGATAAACTCATCTTT. This translates into CACETLPTKGTEGADKLIF.

This clone was observed a handful of times. This likely traces to a read error, being one base from a far larger clone. The sample holds other DNA sequences that translate to the same CDR3. The V and J genes are TRDV2 and TRDJ1; 7 bases fit TRDD3. Germline CDR1 GEAIGNYY, CDR2 EKD. The CDR3 contains 16 residues. The CDR3, as DNA: TGTGCCTGTGACACCTTGTCGGATACGCCCACCGATAAACTCATCTTC. This encodes CACDTLSDTPTDKLIF.

As to this clone: A much bigger clone sits one base away, suggesting this may be a read error. The rearrangement joins TRDV2 to TRDJ1, with D tentatively TRDD3 (6 bases). CDR3 size: 17 residues. Germline V CDR1 and CDR2: GEAIGNYY, EKD. This chain's CDR3 is CACDSIREIRGTDKFIF. Written as DNA, the CDR3 is TGTGCCTGTGACTCGATTAGGGAGATACGGGGAACCGATAAATTCATCTTT.

The table lists this clone with a few counts. This sample also contains other DNA sequences that code for the same CDR3. The J gene is TRDJ1, the V gene TRDV2, with 10 bases aligning to TRDD3. Germline V gene lookup returns CDR1 GEAIGNYY and CDR2 EKD. Trimming removed 4 bases from V and 4 bases from J; junction bases left unmatched: 23. CDR3 length: 20 residues. The CDR3 bases are TGTGCCTGTGATACCGTCTCCGCTACTGGGGGATTAGGTGGCGTCGATAAACTCATCTTT. It is translated as CACDTVSATGGLGGVDKLIF.